Listed here are 28 T cell receptor beta chains from one sample, sequenced in a study of identical twins. TCRdb itself ran the 5' RACE reads through MiXCR, one entry per CDR3 protein. Of 1,800,000 or so distinct CDR3 sequences detected, under 35% appear once; the ten largest clones hold about 0.25%. Sequencing used cord blood. The receptor set was obtained from a newborn girl in good health.

The V and J genes are TRBV20-1 and TRBJ2-3, with TRBD1 matching 9 bases. Germline assignment: CDR1 DFQATT and CDR2 SNEGSKA (reference sequence). CDR3 length: 14 amino acids. Trimming at V came to 0 bases and at J to 9 bases, leaving 7 bases not matched to a gene. CDR3 in amino acids: CSARDGWDRATQYF. The CDR3 nucleotides read TGCAGTGCTAGAGATGGTTGGGACAGGGCGACGCAGTATTTT.

Remarks on this clonotype: Possible read error: a much larger clone is one base away. The rearrangement uses TRBV12-3 or TRBV12-4 and TRBJ2-3; 7 bases are a match to TRBD1. The trim removed 6 bases at V and 6 bases at J, leaving 9 bases unmatched. The CDR3 runs 14 residues. CDR3 sequence: CASSLTGTADTQYF. For the CDR3, the DNA is TGTGCCAGCAGCCTGACAGGGACAGCTGATACGCAGTATTTT.

The chain joins TRBV7-9 to TRBJ1-6; 8 bases are shared with TRBD1. V trimming: 1 base; J trimming: 7 bases; junction bases outside the gene matches: 9. Looked up from germline, CDR1 is SEHNR and CDR2 is FQNEAQ (reference sequence). The CDR3 spans 17 residues. CDR3 bases: TGTGCCAGCAGCTTAGGTTTCTGGACAGGGAAAAATTCACCCCTCCACTTT. As protein: CASSLGFWTGKNSPLHF. The entire variable domain, with the rest obtained from reference TRBV7-9 and TRBJ1-6, is as follows: DTGVSQNPRHKITKRGQNVTFRCDPISEHNRLYWYRQTLGQGPEFLTYFQNEAQLEKSRLLSDRFSAERPKGSFSTLEIQRTEQGDSAMYLCASSLGFWTGKNSPLHFGNGTRLTVT.

The gene calls are TRBV3-1 and TRBJ1-5; D unclear. This CDR3 spans 17 amino acids. V was clipped by 1 base and J by 5 bases, with 18 bases between them. CDR1 LGHDT and CDR2 YNNKEL come from the germline V gene (reference sequence). The CDR3 loop reads CASSQGLLPLGDQPQHF. CDR3 sequence (DNA): TGTGCCAGCAGCCAAGGTCTGCTCCCACTCGGTGATCAGCCCCAGCATTTT.

The CDR3 sequence is CSARPVATDTQYF. CDR3 coding DNA: TGCAGTGCTAGACCCGTCGCCACAGATACGCAGTATTTT. The chain has TRBV20-1 and TRBJ2-3; D is unresolved. The CDR3 is made up of 13 amino acids. Germline V gene data show CDR1 as DFQATT and CDR2 as SNEGSKA (reference sequence). V was clipped by 2 bases and J by 2 bases, with 8 bases between them.

The chain has TRBV28 and TRBJ2-7; possibly TRBD1 for D (5 bases). In germline, CDR1 is MDHEN, CDR2 SYDVKM. The CDR3 is 14 residues long. V was shortened by 5 bases and J by 9 bases, with 20 bases between the two germline ends. In DNA, the CDR3 is TGTGCCAGCAGTGCGGACATCTCGGAACGCGTGCAGTACTTC. Amino acids: CASSADISERVQYF.

This clonotype was counted a few times. This chain links TRBV27 with TRBJ2-5; no firm D call. This CDR3 contains 15 residues. Trimming cost V 0 bases and J 5 bases, with 13 bases left between them. The germline CDR1 and CDR2 sequences are MNHEY and SMNVEV (reference sequence). The CDR3 DNA reads as TGTGCCAGCAGTTTATCTAGCCGGAAGAGGGAGACCCAGTACTTC. Translating gives CASSLSSRKRETQYF.

The sample holds one count of this clonotype. The CDR3 here is CSARCTSGRVVCSTDTQYF. Written as DNA, the CDR3 is TGCAGTGCTAGATGCACTAGCGGGAGGGTGGTGTGCAGCACAGATACGCAGTATTTT. This chain joins TRBV20-1 and TRBJ2-3; 13 bases align to TRBD2. This CDR3 is 19 amino acids long. Germline V gene data show CDR1 as DFQATT and CDR2 as SNEGSKA (reference sequence). The V and J ends lost 2 bases and 0 bases, in that order; junction bases with no gene match: 11.

This clonotype was counted a few times. V gene TRBV28 combines with J gene TRBJ1-1; no firm D call. Germline V CDR1 and CDR2: MDHEN, SYDVKM. This CDR3 spans 13 amino acids. V was clipped by 6 bases and J by 1 base, with 9 bases between them. This CDR3 is CASRASKNTEAFF. DNA of the CDR3: TGTGCCAGCAGGGCCTCAAAGAACACTGAAGCTTTCTTT.

This clonotype was picked up one time. The chain combines TRBV20-1 with TRBJ2-1; D remains ambiguous. The end of the DNA aligns better with TRBJ2-7, so the J call may be wrong. The germline gives CDR1 DFQATT, CDR2 SNEGSKA (reference sequence). The CDR3 spans 15 residues. In DNA form, the CDR3 reads TGCAGTGCTACTTCGGACCCAGTCTGGGTGAATGAGCAGTACTTC. Amino acid sequence: CSATSDPVWVNEQYF.

This clonotype was found a few times. This chain joins TRBV4-2 and TRBJ1-2; TRBD1 matches 12 bases. This CDR3 has 19 residues. The germline gives CDR1 LGHNA, CDR2 YNFKEQ. The junction had 17 bases not matched to a gene; V was cut back by 2 bases and J by 7 bases. This CDR3 reads CASSQNLLHTGTGGPGYTF. The CDR3 DNA sequence: TGTGCCAGCAGCCAAAATCTTCTTCATACCGGGACAGGGGGCCCTGGCTACACCTTC.

The chain combines TRBV6-1 with TRBJ2-7; D is possibly TRBD1 (5 bases). The V end was cut by 7 bases, the J end by 1 base, with 14 bases between. The length of the CDR3 is 14 residues. Germline loops: CDR1 MNHNS, CDR2 SASEGT. The CDR3 loop reads CASTLTPGSYEQYF. The CDR3 nucleotides are TGTGCCAGCACCCTTACTCCAGGGTCCTACGAGCAGTACTTC.

The chain joins TRBV4-2 to TRBJ2-4; perhaps TRBD2 as D (6 bases). V lost 5 bases to trimming and J lost 13 bases, with 30 bases between them. Germline V gene lookup returns CDR1 LGHNA and CDR2 YNFKEQ. This CDR3 has 17 residues. CDR3 protein: CASSLTTLVTSSWEQYF. CDR3 in DNA: TGTGCCAGCAGCTTAACAACCCTCGTGACTAGTAGTTGGGAGCAGTACTTC.

The chain couples TRBV5-1 to TRBJ2-3, with 10 bases identical to TRBD1. This CDR3 has 17 amino acids. CDR1 SGHRS and CDR2 YFSETQ come from the germline V gene. V shed 4 bases, J shed 3 bases, and the junction held 11 bases outside the gene matches. The CDR3 loop reads CASSTAGQGVGTDTQYF. The CDR3 DNA is TGCGCCAGCAGCACCGCCGGACAGGGGGTAGGGACAGATACGCAGTATTTT.

The chain couples TRBV28 to TRBJ2-3; no definite D call. This CDR3 has 16 residues. Germline V lookup: CDR1 MDHEN, CDR2 SYDVKM. The V end lost 1 base, the J end lost 2 bases, and 13 bases lay between the germline ends. The CDR3, as DNA: TGTGCCAGCAGTTTATTGAGTGGGTACTACACAGATACGCAGTATTTT. Encoded protein: CASSLLSGYYTDTQYF.

The chain combines TRBV5-1 with TRBJ2-3, with D unclear. V was clipped by 2 bases and J by 7 bases, with 8 bases between them. There are 12 residues in the CDR3. CDR1 is SGHRS, CDR2 YFSETQ, per germline. CDR3 region: CASSLNPHTQYF. The CDR3 DNA is TGCGCCAGCAGCTTAAACCCGCATACGCAGTATTTT.

This chain uses TRBV25-1 with TRBJ2-4; no firm D call. The CDR3 has 12 residues. The V end lost 3 bases, the J end lost 13 bases, and 13 bases lay between the germline ends. Germline V gene data show CDR1 as MGHDK and CDR2 as SYGVNS. The CDR3: CASSDLPNEQYF. CDR3 bases: TGTGCCAGCAGTGACCTGCCCAATGAGCAGTACTTC.

This clonotype was seen only a few times. The chain couples TRBV7-2 to TRBJ2-7; D is possibly TRBD1 or TRBD2 (5 bases each). The V end was cut by 4 bases, the J end by 1 base, with 14 bases between. There are 15 residues in the CDR3. CDR1 SGHTA and CDR2 FQGNSA come from the germline V gene. The CDR3 sequence is CASSSGTRLSYEQYF. The CDR3 nucleotides are TGTGCCAGCAGCTCCGGGACCCGATTGTCCTACGAGCAGTACTTC.

The rearrangement links TRBV2 to TRBJ2-7; 10 nucleotides agree with TRBD2. This CDR3 is 15 amino acids long. Germline lookup yields CDR1 SNHLY and CDR2 FYNNEI. V lost 6 bases to trimming and J lost 7 bases; unmatched junction nucleotides: 12. The CDR3 DNA sequence: TGTGCCAGCAGGCGTACTAGCGGGATAGGGAATGAGCAGTACTTC. It is translated as CASRRTSGIGNEQYF.

V gene TRBV19 combines with J gene TRBJ1-2; 9 bases align to TRBD1. Germline values: CDR1 LNHDA, CDR2 SQIVND (reference sequence). Trimming removed 3 bases from V and 4 bases from J; junction bases left unmatched: 3. The CDR3 runs 14 residues. The DNA of the CDR3 is TGTGCCAGTAGTATCGGACAGGGGAGCTATGGCTACACCTTC. This codes for CASSIGQGSYGYTF.

This clonotype was counted a few times. The chain combines TRBV20-1 with TRBJ1-4; 11 positions match TRBD1. With 3 bases clipped from V and 7 bases from J, the junction kept 4 bases outside the gene matches. Germline-derived CDR1 and CDR2 are DFQATT and SNEGSKA (reference sequence). The CDR3 is made up of 14 amino acids. CDR3 nucleotides: TGCAGTGCTAGGAGGGACAGGGGGTCTGAAAAACTGTTTTTT. Protein sequence: CSARRDRGSEKLFF.

This clonotype has just one count. The V gene is TRBV7-9, the J gene TRBJ1-2, with 10 bases matching TRBD1. Germline V gene sequence: CDR1 SEHNR, CDR2 FQNEAQ (reference sequence). With V trimmed by 4 bases and J by 2 bases, 7 bases remained unmatched. The CDR3 extends over 16 amino acids. CDR3 residues: CASSSGTGARNYGYTF. In DNA, the CDR3 is TGTGCCAGCAGCTCCGGGACAGGGGCGAGAAACTATGGCTACACCTTC.

This chain connects TRBV4-1 to TRBJ1-2, with TRBD1 as a possible D gene (5 bases). V was clipped by 1 base and J by 10 bases, with 16 bases between them. The germline V gene encodes CDR1 MGHRA and CDR2 YSYEKL. The CDR3 extends over 14 amino acids. CDR3 region: CASSQGTRVGDYTF. The CDR3 region has the DNA TGCGCCAGCAGCCAAGGTACCAGGGTGGGTGACTACACCTTC.

The rearrangement links TRBV6-1 to TRBJ2-3; D is possibly TRBD1 or TRBD2 (6 bases each). Between the trimmed V and J ends, which lost 6 bases and 3 bases, there was a span of 16 bases. The CDR3 sequence is 15 residues long. Germline V gene sequence: CDR1 MNHNS, CDR2 SASEGT. CDR3 in amino acids: CASSPGVGGTDTQYF. The CDR3 coding sequence is TGTGCCAGCAGCCCAGGGGTTGGAGGGACAGATACGCAGTATTTT.

The chain is built from TRBV29-1 and TRBJ1-4; 10 bases agree with TRBD1. Germline trimming cut 5 bases from V and 5 bases from J; bases unmatched to any gene: 11. CDR1 and CDR2 from the germline V gene are SQVTM and ANQGSEA. There are 16 residues in the CDR3. In nucleotides, the CDR3 is TGCAGCGTTACCATCAGACAGGGGGCATTAAATGAAAAACTGTTTTTT. Translating gives CSVTIRQGALNEKLFF.

This clonotype was seen just once. J is TRBJ2-3 and V is TRBV3-1, with 7 bases matching TRBD2. Germline V gene sequence: CDR1 LGHDT, CDR2 YNNKEL (reference sequence). The junction had 5 bases not matched to a gene; V was cut back by 2 bases and J by 0 bases. The CDR3 totals 16 residues. CDR3 protein: CASSQWERGSTDTQYF. Here the CDR3 DNA reads TGTGCCAGCAGCCAATGGGAGCGGGGTAGCACAGATACGCAGTATTTT.

This clonotype has only a few counts. CDR3 residues: CASSLEWGGYEQYF. CDR3 sequence (DNA): TGTGCCAGCAGCTTAGAATGGGGCGGTTACGAGCAGTACTTC. This rearrangement joins TRBV7-2 to TRBJ2-7; a possible D gene is TRBD1 (5 bases). This CDR3 comprises 14 residues. CDR1 is SGHTA and CDR2 is FQGNSA in the germline V gene. V was shortened by 1 base and J by 4 bases, with 11 bases between the two germline ends.

In nucleotides, the CDR3 is TGTGCCAGCAGCCCTGACAGAAGGGAGCAGTTCTTC. It specifies CASSPDRREQFF. V gene TRBV12-3 or TRBV12-4 combines with J gene TRBJ2-1, with a tentative D call TRBD1 (5 bases). This CDR3 comprises 12 residues. V was pared by 6 bases and J by 10 bases, with 13 bases between.